This TCR beta chain derives from a study of identical twins. MiXCR was run by TCRdb on the 5' RACE reads, yielding one entry per CDR3 protein. In the table there are roughly 480,000 distinct CDR3 sequences, roughly 26% of which are singletons. V gave up 3 bases and J gave up 10 bases, with 20 bases separating them. The CDR3 is made up of 14 amino acids. The germline gives CDR1 GTSNPN, CDR2 SVGIG (reference sequence). The sample also formed part of further work on T cells expressing NK-cell markers.

Sequenced: CD4+ T cells sorted from blood. The chain recombines TRBV30 with TRBJ2-3; either TRBD1 or TRBD2 may fit D (6 bases each). The receptor's source is a woman aged 18 to 35 in good health. CDR3 amino acids: CAWRRDGERGAQYF. CDR3 coding DNA: TGTGCCTGGAGAAGGGACGGCGAGAGGGGGGCGCAGTATTTT.